This T cell receptor (beta chain) was sequenced in a study of blood T cell repertoires in COVID-19. Study overall: PBMCs, B-cell-depleted T cells, or T cells were the source of the cDNA or gDNA that made up the material.

Trimming left V 9 bases short and J 2 bases short, with 17 bases between. The CDR3 has 14 residues. CDR1 and CDR2 from the germline V gene are MDHEN and SYDVKM. The participants were between roughly 18 and 89 years old and came from some 23 US areas. Authors' methods: Quantification of nucleated cells was approximated via reference gene primer amplification. Using immunoSEQ multiplex PCR, the repertoire was profiled, and TCRdb retains in-frame clones only, with some absent. The DNA gave D and trimming, while V, J and clone size come from that table. The sample consists of fewer than 400,000 clones, over 80% of them appearing once.

This sequence was found in a woman between 18 and 29 years old who had recovered from COVID-19. The chain links TRBV28 to TRBJ2-7; weak D call: TRBD1 (5 bases). The material sequenced was PBMCs or T cells enriched from blood (not recorded which). CDR3 sequence reads: CASNDPGHPYEQYF. The CDR3 DNA reads as TGTGCCAGTAACGACCCCGGACACCCCTACGAGCAGTACTTC.